These 24 T cell receptor beta chains were all obtained from the same sample, sequenced in a study of cytomegalovirus exposure and HLA in healthy donors. Profiled with immunoSEQ multiplex PCR; TCRdb holds only in-frame clones, not every one. The sample records some 250,000 clones, 90% being singletons. The sequencing sample was made of PBMCs. The receptor source for this set is a woman aged 25 to 39 in good health and CMV-seronegative.

This clone has a single count. This sequence joins TRBV9 and TRBJ2-7; 7 bases map to TRBD1. The CDR3 spans 14 residues. Germline CDR1 is SGDLS and CDR2 is YYNGEE. V shed 3 bases and J 3 bases; nucleotides not matched to a gene: 6. The chain's CDR3 is CASSEQGWDYEQYF. DNA of the CDR3: TGTGCCAGCAGCGAACAGGGGTGGGACTACGAGCAGTACTTC.

The rearrangement uses TRBV9 and TRBJ2-3; TRBD2 is a possible D gene (6 bases). The germline V and J ends were trimmed by 0 bases and 2 bases, with 13 bases remaining between them. The CDR3 is made up of 16 amino acids. Germline V gene sequence: CDR1 SGDLS, CDR2 YYNGEE. The CDR3 reads CASSVVEGGSTDTQYF. The CDR3 bases are TGTGCCAGCAGCGTAGTGGAGGGAGGTTCCACAGATACGCAGTATTTT.

The genes are TRBV11-2 and TRBJ2-7, with D uncertain. Between the trimmed V and J ends, which lost 1 base and 5 bases, there was a span of 9 bases. Per the germline V gene, CDR1 is SGHAT and CDR2 is FQNNGV. This CDR3 has 13 amino acids. CDR3 sequence (DNA): TGTGCCAGCAGCTTAGCGGGTTTCCACGAGCAGTACTTC. Translating it yields CASSLAGFHEQYF.

The rearrangement joins TRBV7-2 to TRBJ2-7, with 9 positions matching TRBD2. CDR3 size: 17 residues. Germline V gene lookup returns CDR1 SGHTA and CDR2 FQGNSA. V dropped 2 bases and J dropped 0; count of bases not matched to a gene: 8. CDR3 sequence (DNA): TGTGCCAGCAGCTTACTCCCCCCTAGCGGGGTCTCCTACGAGCAGTACTTC. Encoded protein: CASSLLPPSGVSYEQYF.

The chain combines TRBV7-8 with TRBJ1-2, with 7 bases identical to TRBD1. V shed 5 bases and J 8 bases; nucleotides not matched to a gene: 8. Germline lookup yields CDR1 SGHVS and CDR2 FQNEAQ. The CDR3 is made up of 13 amino acids. The CDR3 bases are TGTGCCAGCAGCCTCGAACAGGGGCTGGGCTACACCTTC. Translation gives CASSLEQGLGYTF.

The chain joins TRBV28 to TRBJ1-1; 8 bases map to TRBD1. The CDR3 is 12 amino acids. Germline V lookup: CDR1 MDHEN, CDR2 SYDVKM. Germline trimming cut 8 bases from V and 4 bases from J; bases unmatched to any gene: 3. CDR3 in amino acids: CASSQGGTEAFF. In DNA, the CDR3 is TGTGCCAGCTCACAGGGGGGCACTGAAGCTTTCTTT.

The chain recombines TRBV6-6 with TRBJ2-7, with 7 bases identical to TRBD2. Germline values: CDR1 MNHNY, CDR2 SVGAGI (reference sequence). V trimming: 5 bases; J trimming: 3 bases; junction bases outside the gene matches: 13. The CDR3 is 16 residues long. The CDR3 coding sequence is TGTGCCAGCAGTCCAGACGCCGGGACTACCAACTACGAGCAGTACTTC. Encoded protein: CASSPDAGTTNYEQYF.

The genes are TRBV7-8 and TRBJ1-3; unclear D gene. CDR1 and CDR2 (germline): SGHVS, FQNEAQ. CDR3 length: 14 residues. Trimming shortened V by 3 bases and J by 3 bases, and 9 bases separated the two germline ends. CDR3 amino acids: CASSLSMVGNTIYF. CDR3 sequence (DNA): TGTGCCAGCAGCTTGTCTATGGTTGGAAACACCATATATTTT.

This rearrangement joins TRBV6-1 to TRBJ2-4; tentative D call: TRBD2 (5 bases). The CDR3 consists of 14 residues. Looked up from germline, CDR1 is MNHNS and CDR2 is SASEGT. The V end lost 6 bases, the J end lost 1 base, and 10 bases lay between the germline ends. CDR3 loop: CASSPRGAKNIQYF. The CDR3 bases are TGTGCCAGCAGCCCGAGAGGGGCCAAAAACATTCAGTACTTC.

The gene calls are TRBV30 and TRBJ2-1; tentatively, D is TRBD2 (5 bases). V lost 3 bases, J lost 2 bases, and 8 bases lay in between. The CDR3 sequence is 13 residues long. Germline CDR1 and CDR2: GTSNPN and SVGIG (reference sequence). The CDR3 sequence is CAWSPGTYNEQFF. The CDR3, as DNA: TGTGCCTGGAGCCCCGGGACCTACAATGAGCAGTTCTTC.

This sequence joins TRBV5-4 and TRBJ2-7, with 9 bases aligning to TRBD2. Looked up from germline, CDR1 is SGHNT and CDR2 is YYREEE (reference sequence). The CDR3 is made up of 15 amino acids. The J segment lost 2 bases and the V segment lost 4 bases, leaving 7 bases of the junction unmatched. The CDR3 is CASSGGLATTYEQYF. For the CDR3, the DNA is TGTGCCAGCAGCGGCGGACTAGCGACAACCTACGAGCAGTACTTC. The full variable domain, its missing parts supplied by reference TRBV5-4 and TRBJ2-7, is ETGVTQSPTHLIKTRGQQVTLRCSSQSGHNTVSWYQQALGQGPQFIFQYYREEENGRGNFPPRFSGLQFPNYSSELNVNALELDDSALYLCASSGGLATTYEQYFGPGTRLTVT.

The genes are TRBV29-1 and TRBJ2-1; D gene uncertain. The germline CDR1 and CDR2 sequences are SQVTM and ANQGSEA. This CDR3 comprises 12 residues. V lost 6 bases to trimming and J lost 5 bases, with 11 bases between them. The CDR3 is CSVTTVDNEQFF. The CDR3 coding sequence is TGCAGCGTAACGACCGTGGACAATGAGCAGTTCTTC.

The rearrangement links TRBV5-1 to TRBJ2-1, with 10 bases identical to TRBD2. V lost 6 bases to trimming and J lost 1 base; unmatched junction nucleotides: 10. This CDR3 comprises 17 residues. In germline, CDR1 is SGHRS, CDR2 YFSETQ. The CDR3 DNA reads TGCGCCAGCAATCCCCACACTAGCGGGATGTCCTACAATGAGCAGTTCTTC. Residues: CASNPHTSGMSYNEQFF.

Details on this clone: The same CDR3 arises from other DNA sequences in this sample as well. The chain couples TRBV27 to TRBJ1-1; no clear D gene. The CDR3 spans 14 residues. Germline lookup yields CDR1 MNHEY and CDR2 SMNVEV (reference sequence). V dropped 2 bases and J dropped 0 bases, with 7 bases sitting between them. The chain's CDR3 is CASSLGGVNTEAFF. In DNA, the CDR3 is TGTGCCAGCAGTTTAGGTGGTGTGAACACTGAAGCTTTCTTT.

The rearrangement joins TRBV10-3 to TRBJ1-1; 7 nucleotides agree with TRBD1. Losses at the gene ends were 9 bases for V and 6 bases for J; bases not matched to a gene: 10. The CDR3 runs to 13 residues. Per the germline V gene, CDR1 is ENHRY and CDR2 is SYGVKD. This CDR3 reads CAIRVSGGSEAFF. Here the CDR3 DNA reads TGTGCCATAAGAGTCTCAGGGGGTTCTGAAGCTTTCTTT.

The chain combines TRBV13 with TRBJ2-3; 8 bases align to TRBD2. The CDR3 contains 16 residues. The V segment lost 3 bases and the J segment 1 base; nucleotides outside the gene matches: 6. Germline loops: CDR1 PRHDT, CDR2 FYEKMQ (reference sequence). The CDR3 spells CASSLAGTRGTDTQYF. Written as DNA, the CDR3 is TGTGCCAGCAGCTTGGCCGGGACTAGAGGCACAGATACGCAGTATTTT. Together with reference TRBV13 and TRBJ2-3, the CDR3 gives the full variable domain: AAGVIQSPRHLIKEKRETATLKCYPIPRHDTVYWYQQGPGQDPQFLISFYEKMQSDKGSIPDRFSAQQFSDYHSELNMSSLELGDSALYFCASSLAGTRGTDTQYFGPGTRLTVL.

The chain links TRBV28 to TRBJ1-5, with D tentatively TRBD1 (6 bases). CDR3 length: 18 amino acids. Per germline, CDR1 MDHEN and CDR2 SYDVKM. Trimming shortened V by 6 bases and J by 0 bases, and 21 bases separated the two germline ends. The chain's CDR3 is CASSWEAVGTPSNQPQHF. The CDR3 DNA is TGTGCCAGCAGCTGGGAGGCTGTGGGGACACCTAGCAATCAGCCCCAGCATTTT.

The chain has TRBV27 and TRBJ2-7; 11 bases map to TRBD2. This CDR3 is 14 amino acids long. The V segment lost 7 bases and the J segment 4 bases; nucleotides outside the gene matches: 6. Per the germline V gene, CDR1 is MNHEY and CDR2 is SMNVEV (reference sequence). The CDR3 spells CASTSGTSGYEQYF. The CDR3 DNA sequence: TGTGCCAGCACCTCCGGGACTAGCGGTTACGAGCAGTACTTC.

This clone was seen a few times. The CDR3, as DNA: TGTGCCAGCAGCTTGTCCCTGGGACAGGGTTACAATGAGCAGTTCTTC. Protein sequence: CASSLSLGQGYNEQFF. This chain connects TRBV5-6 to TRBJ2-1; 9 nucleotides match TRBD1. CDR3 length equals 16 residues. The V gene end was trimmed by 1 base and the J gene end by 4 bases; junction bases not matched to a gene: 6. Germline V gives CDR1 SGHDT, CDR2 YYEEEE.

This clone has a single count. The chain carries TRBV27 and TRBJ1-1; D gene uncertain. V dropped 6 bases and J dropped 4 bases, with 6 bases sitting between them. The CDR3 sequence is 11 residues long. Germline V CDR1 and CDR2: MNHEY, SMNVEV (reference sequence). CDR3 nucleotides: TGTGCCAGCAGCGGAGTCACTGAAGCTTTCTTT. Its protein product is CASSGVTEAFF.

The chain joins TRBV27 to TRBJ2-6, with a weak D call TRBD1 (6 bases). The CDR3 extends over 19 amino acids. V was cut by 4 bases and J by 0 bases, with 19 bases left in between. The germline CDR1 and CDR2 sequences are MNHEY and SMNVEV (reference sequence). This CDR3 reads CASSSFYGTPISGANVLTF. The DNA for the CDR3 is TGTGCCAGCAGTTCCTTTTACGGGACACCCATCTCTGGGGCCAACGTCCTGACTTTC.

This chain uses TRBV7-3 with TRBJ2-1, with 7 bases that match TRBD2. This CDR3 has 15 residues. The V gene end was trimmed by 4 bases and the J gene end by 4 bases; junction bases not matched to a gene: 7. Germline V gene data show CDR1 as SGHTA and CDR2 as FQGTGA. CDR3 protein: CASSYLAAFYNEQFF. The CDR3 nucleotides read TGTGCCAGCAGCTACCTAGCGGCTTTTTACAATGAGCAGTTCTTC. Drawing the rest from reference TRBV7-3 and TRBJ2-1, the complete variable domain is GAGVSQTPSNKVTEKGKYVELRCDPISGHTALYWYRQSLGQGPEFLIYFQGTGAADDSGLPNDRFFAVRPEGSVSTLKIQRTERGDSAVYLCASSYLAAFYNEQFFGPGTRLTVL.

The rearrangement joins TRBV6-6 to TRBJ2-1; 12 nucleotides match TRBD2. Germline V gene data show CDR1 as MNHNY and CDR2 as SVGAGI (reference sequence). This CDR3 has 16 residues. After removal of 6 bases from V and 9 bases from J, the junction contained 12 bases not matched to a gene. In nucleotides, the CDR3 is TGTGCCAGCAGCCTCTCGACTAGCGGGAGTCTGGTTGAGCAGTTCTTC. Its protein product is CASSLSTSGSLVEQFF.

The chain uses TRBV7-9 and TRBJ2-7; D is perhaps TRBD1 (5 bases). V lost 4 bases to trimming and J lost 6 bases, with 28 bases between them. CDR3 size: 18 residues. The germline V gene encodes CDR1 SEHNR and CDR2 FQNEAQ (reference sequence). The CDR3 coding sequence is TGTGCCAGCAGCTCCACCAGGGCCCCCGCCACGCGGTTGGGCGAGCAGTACTTC. Its protein product is CASSSTRAPATRLGEQYF.